This TCR beta chain originates from a study of blood T cell repertoires in COVID-19. Study-wide context: Sites across the United States, Italy and Spain contributed samples from acute and convalescent COVID-19. In each case, the material was cDNA or gDNA derived from T cells, B-cell-depleted T cells, or PBMCs.

Trimming cost V 5 bases and J 0 bases, with 8 bases left between them. CDR1 LNHNV and CDR2 YYDKDF come from the germline V gene (reference sequence). CDR3 size: 14 residues. In the authors' workflow: Amplification from reference gene primers served as the basis for estimated nucleated cell counts. Generated by immunoSEQ multiplex PCR, the TCRdb table keeps only in-frame clones and is missing some. That table is the source of V, J and clone size, and D and trimming were worked out from the DNA. Of over 85,000 clones in the sample, 85% were seen once. The origin of this receptor is a man older than 75 with acute or convalescent COVID-19. The sample comprised peripheral blood. The V call is TRBV15, the J call TRBJ1-3, with D possibly matching TRBD1 (5 bases). CDR3 sequence (DNA): TGTGCCACCAGCCCAGGGAACTCTGGAAACACCATATATTTT. This codes for CATSPGNSGNTIYF.